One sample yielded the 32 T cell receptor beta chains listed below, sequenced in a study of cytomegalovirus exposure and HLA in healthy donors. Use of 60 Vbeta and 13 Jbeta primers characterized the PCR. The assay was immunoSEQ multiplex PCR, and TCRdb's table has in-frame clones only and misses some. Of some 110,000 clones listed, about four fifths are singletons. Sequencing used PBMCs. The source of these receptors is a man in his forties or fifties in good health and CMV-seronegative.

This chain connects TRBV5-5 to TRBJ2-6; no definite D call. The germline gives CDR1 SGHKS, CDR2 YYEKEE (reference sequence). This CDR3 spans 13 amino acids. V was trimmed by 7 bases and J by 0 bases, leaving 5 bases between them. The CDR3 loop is CASRYSGANVLTF. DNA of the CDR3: TGTGCCAGCCGGTACTCTGGGGCCAACGTCCTGACTTTC.

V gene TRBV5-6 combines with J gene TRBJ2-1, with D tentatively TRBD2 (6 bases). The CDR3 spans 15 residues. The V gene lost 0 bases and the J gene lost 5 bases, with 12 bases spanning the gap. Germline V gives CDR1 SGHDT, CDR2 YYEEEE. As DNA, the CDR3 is TGTGCCAGCAGCTTGGCCCTGACTAGTAACAATGAGCAGTTCTTC. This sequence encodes CASSLALTSNNEQFF.

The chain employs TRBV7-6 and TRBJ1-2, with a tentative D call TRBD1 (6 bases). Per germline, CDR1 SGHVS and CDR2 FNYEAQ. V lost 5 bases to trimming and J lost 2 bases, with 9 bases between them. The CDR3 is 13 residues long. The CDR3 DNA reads TGTGCCAGCAGCGCAGACAGGAACTATGGCTACACCTTC. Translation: CASSADRNYGYTF.

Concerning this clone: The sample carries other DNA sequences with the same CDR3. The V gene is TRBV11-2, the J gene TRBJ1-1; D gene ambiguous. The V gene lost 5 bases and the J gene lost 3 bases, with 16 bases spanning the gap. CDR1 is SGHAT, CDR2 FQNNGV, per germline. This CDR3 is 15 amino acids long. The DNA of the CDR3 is TGTGCCAGCAGCCTCCCTCTGCGGGCCGACACTGAAGCTTTCTTT. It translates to CASSLPLRADTEAFF. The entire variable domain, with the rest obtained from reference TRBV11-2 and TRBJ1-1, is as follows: EAGVAQSPRYKIIEKRQSVAFWCNPISGHATLYWYQQILGQGPKLLIQFQNNGVVDDSQLPKDRFSAERLKGVDSTLKIQPAKLEDSAVYLCASSLPLRADTEAFFGQGTRLTVV.

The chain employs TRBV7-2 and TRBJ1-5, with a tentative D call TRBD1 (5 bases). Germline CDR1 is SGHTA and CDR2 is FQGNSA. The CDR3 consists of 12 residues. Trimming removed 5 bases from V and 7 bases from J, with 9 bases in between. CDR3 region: CASSPGRQPQHF. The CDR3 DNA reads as TGTGCCAGCAGCCCAGGGAGGCAGCCCCAGCATTTT.

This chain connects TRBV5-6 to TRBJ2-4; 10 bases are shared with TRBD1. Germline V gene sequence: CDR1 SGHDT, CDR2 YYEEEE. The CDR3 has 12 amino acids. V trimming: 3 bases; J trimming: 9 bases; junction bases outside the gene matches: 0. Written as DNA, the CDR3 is TGTGCCAGCAGCTGGGACAGGGGCATTCAGTACTTC. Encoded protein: CASSWDRGIQYF.

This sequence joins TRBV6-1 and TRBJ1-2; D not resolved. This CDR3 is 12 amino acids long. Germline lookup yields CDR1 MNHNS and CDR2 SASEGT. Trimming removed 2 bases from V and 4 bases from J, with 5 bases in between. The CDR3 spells CASSESLYGYTF. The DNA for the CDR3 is TGTGCCAGCAGTGAATCCCTCTATGGCTACACCTTC.

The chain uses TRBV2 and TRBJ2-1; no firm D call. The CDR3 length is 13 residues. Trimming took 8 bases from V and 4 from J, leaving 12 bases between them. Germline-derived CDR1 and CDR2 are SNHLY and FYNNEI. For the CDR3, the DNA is TGTGCCAGCCTGGTCCCGACTTACAATGAGCAGTTCTTC. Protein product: CASLVPTYNEQFF.

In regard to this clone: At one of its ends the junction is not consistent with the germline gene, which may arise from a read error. CDR3 in DNA: TGTGCCAGCAGCCCAAGGGAGGGAGGGGTCCTCTTC. Residues: CASSPREGGVLF. The chain employs TRBV7-9 and TRBJ2-7, with 7 nucleotides matching TRBD2. This CDR3 spans 12 amino acids. The germline CDR1 and CDR2 sequences are SEHNR and FQNEAQ (reference sequence).

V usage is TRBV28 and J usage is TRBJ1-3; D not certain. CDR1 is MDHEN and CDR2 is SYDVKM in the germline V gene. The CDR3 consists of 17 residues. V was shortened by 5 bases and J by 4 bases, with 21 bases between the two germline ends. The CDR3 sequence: CASSTPAGGYSGNTIYF. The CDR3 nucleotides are TGTGCCAGCAGTACCCCTGCGGGTGGGTACTCAGGAAACACCATATATTTT.

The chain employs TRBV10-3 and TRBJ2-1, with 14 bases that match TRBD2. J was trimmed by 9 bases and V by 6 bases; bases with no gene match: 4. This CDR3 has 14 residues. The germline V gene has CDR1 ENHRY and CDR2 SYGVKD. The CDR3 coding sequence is TGTGCCATCAGCCTCGGGACTAGCGGGGGTGAGCAGTTCTTC. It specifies CAISLGTSGGEQFF.

The CDR3 bases are TGTGCCAGCAGCTTAGGAACAGGGACAGGGGTCTACGAGCAGTACTTC. This gives the protein CASSLGTGTGVYEQYF. The rearrangement joins TRBV7-2 to TRBJ2-7; 10 bases align to TRBD1. CDR3 length: 16 amino acids. CDR1 is SGHTA, CDR2 FQGNSA, per germline. V gave up 1 base and J gave up 3 bases; unmatched junction bases: 6.

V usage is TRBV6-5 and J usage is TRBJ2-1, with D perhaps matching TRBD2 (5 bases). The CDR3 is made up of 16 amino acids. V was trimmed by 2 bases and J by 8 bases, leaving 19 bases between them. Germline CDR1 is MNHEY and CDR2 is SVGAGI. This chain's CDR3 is CASSYGQTLDRDEQFF. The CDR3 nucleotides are TGTGCCAGCAGTTACGGGCAGACACTAGATAGGGATGAGCAGTTCTTC.

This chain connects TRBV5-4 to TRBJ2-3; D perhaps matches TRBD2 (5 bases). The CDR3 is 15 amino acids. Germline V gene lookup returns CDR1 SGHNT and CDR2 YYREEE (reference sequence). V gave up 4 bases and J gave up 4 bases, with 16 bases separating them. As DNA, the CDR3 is TGTGCCAGCAGCGTTAGAAAGGCGGGCGCAGATACGCAGTATTTT. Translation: CASSVRKAGADTQYF.

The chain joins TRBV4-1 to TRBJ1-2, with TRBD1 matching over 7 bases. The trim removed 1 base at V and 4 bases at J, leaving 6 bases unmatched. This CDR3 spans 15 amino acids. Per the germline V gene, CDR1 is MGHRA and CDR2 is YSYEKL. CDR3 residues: CASSQARDRGYGYTF. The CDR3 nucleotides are TGCGCCAGCAGCCAAGCCCGGGACAGAGGCTATGGCTACACCTTC.

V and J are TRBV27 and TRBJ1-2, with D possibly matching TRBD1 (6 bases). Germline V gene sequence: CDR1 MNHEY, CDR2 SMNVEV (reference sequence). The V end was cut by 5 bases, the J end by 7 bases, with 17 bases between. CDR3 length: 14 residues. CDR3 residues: CASSLDLRGAGYTF. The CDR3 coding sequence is TGTGCCAGCAGTCTCGACCTCCGGGGGGCTGGCTACACCTTC.

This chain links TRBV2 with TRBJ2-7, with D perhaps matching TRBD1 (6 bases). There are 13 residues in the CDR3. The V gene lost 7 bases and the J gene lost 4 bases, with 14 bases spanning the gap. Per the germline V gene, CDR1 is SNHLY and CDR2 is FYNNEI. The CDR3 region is CASTVQGGYEQYF. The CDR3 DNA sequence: TGTGCCAGCACGGTACAGGGTGGGTACGAGCAGTACTTC. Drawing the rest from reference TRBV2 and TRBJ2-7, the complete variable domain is EPEVTQTPSHQVTQMGQEVILRCVPISNHLYFYWYRQILGQKVEFLVSFYNNEISEKSEIFDDQFSVERPDGSNFTLKIRSTKLEDSAMYFCASTVQGGYEQYFGPGTRLTVT.

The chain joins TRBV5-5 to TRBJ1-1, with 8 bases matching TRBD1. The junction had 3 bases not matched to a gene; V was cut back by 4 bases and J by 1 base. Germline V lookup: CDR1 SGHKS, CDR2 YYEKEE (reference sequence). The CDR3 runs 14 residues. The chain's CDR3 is CASSHRGGNTEAFF. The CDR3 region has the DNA TGTGCCAGCAGCCACAGGGGGGGGAACACTGAAGCTTTCTTT.

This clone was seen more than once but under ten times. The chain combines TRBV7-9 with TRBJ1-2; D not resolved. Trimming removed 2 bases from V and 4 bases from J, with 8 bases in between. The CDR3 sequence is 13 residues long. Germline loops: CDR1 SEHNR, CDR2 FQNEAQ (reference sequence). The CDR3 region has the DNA TGTGCCAGCAGCTTATCGAACAGCTATGGCTACACCTTC. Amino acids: CASSLSNSYGYTF.

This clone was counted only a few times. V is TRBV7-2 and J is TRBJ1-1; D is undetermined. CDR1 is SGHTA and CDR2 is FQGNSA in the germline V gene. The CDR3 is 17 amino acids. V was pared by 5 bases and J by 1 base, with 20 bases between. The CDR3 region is CASSLKPPFRSNTEAFF. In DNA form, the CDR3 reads TGTGCCAGCAGCCTGAAGCCCCCCTTCCGTTCGAACACTGAAGCTTTCTTT.

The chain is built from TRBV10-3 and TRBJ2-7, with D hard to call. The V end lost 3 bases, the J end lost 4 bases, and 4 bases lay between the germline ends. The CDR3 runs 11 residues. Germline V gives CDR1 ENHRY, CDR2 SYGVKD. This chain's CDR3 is CAISDRYEQYF. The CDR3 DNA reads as TGTGCCATCAGTGACAGATACGAGCAGTACTTC.

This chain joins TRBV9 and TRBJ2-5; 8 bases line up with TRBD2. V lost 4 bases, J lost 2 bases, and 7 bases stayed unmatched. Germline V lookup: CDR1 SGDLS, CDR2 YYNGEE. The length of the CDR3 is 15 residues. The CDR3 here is CASSSRGGAQETQYF. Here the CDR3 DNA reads TGTGCCAGCAGCTCCCGGGGGGGGGCACAAGAGACCCAGTACTTC.

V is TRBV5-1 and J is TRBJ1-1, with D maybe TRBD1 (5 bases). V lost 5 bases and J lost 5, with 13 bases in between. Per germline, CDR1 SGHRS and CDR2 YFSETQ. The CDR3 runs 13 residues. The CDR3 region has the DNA TGCGCCAGCAGAACCCCCGGGGGGACTGAAGCTTTCTTT. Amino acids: CASRTPGGTEAFF.

The CDR3: CASRNGLLRYNEQFF. In DNA form, the CDR3 reads TGTGCCAGCAGAAACGGACTGTTGCGCTACAATGAGCAGTTCTTC. This chain uses TRBV27 with TRBJ2-1, with a weak D call TRBD2 (5 bases). The ends were cut back, 6 bases at V and 3 bases at J, with 15 bases in the middle. Germline V gene lookup returns CDR1 MNHEY and CDR2 SMNVEV (reference sequence). The CDR3 consists of 15 residues.

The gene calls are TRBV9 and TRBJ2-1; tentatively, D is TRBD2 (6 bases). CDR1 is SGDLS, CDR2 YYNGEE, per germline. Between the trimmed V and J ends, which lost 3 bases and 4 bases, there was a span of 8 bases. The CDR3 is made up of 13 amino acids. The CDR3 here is CASSESGYNEQFF. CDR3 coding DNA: TGTGCCAGCAGCGAGAGCGGGTACAATGAGCAGTTCTTC.

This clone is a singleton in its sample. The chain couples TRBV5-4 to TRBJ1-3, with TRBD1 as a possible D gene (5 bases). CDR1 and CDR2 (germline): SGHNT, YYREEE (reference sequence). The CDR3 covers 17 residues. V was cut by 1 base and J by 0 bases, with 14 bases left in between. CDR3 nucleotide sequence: TGTGCCAGCAGCTTGTTTGCAGGGCGAAACTCTGGAAACACCATATATTTT. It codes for CASSLFAGRNSGNTIYF.

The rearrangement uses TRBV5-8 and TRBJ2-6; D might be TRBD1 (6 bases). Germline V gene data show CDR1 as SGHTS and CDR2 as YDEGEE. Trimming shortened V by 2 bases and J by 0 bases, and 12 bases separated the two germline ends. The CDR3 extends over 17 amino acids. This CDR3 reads CASSFLGHLSGANVLTF. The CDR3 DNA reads TGTGCCAGCAGCTTCCTGGGACACCTCTCTGGGGCCAACGTCCTGACTTTC.

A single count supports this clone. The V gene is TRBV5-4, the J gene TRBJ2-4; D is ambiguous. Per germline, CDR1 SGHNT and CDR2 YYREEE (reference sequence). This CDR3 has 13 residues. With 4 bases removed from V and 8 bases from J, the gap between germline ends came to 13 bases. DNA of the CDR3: TGTGCCAGCAGCCCGGAAGCGTGGGACATTCAGTACTTC. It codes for CASSPEAWDIQYF.

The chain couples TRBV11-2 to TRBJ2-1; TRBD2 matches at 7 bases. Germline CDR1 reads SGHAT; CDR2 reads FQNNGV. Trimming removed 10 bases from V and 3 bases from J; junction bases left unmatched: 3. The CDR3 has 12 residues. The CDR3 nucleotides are TGTGCCACCGGGGGGAACTACAATGAGCAGTTCTTC. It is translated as CATGGNYNEQFF.

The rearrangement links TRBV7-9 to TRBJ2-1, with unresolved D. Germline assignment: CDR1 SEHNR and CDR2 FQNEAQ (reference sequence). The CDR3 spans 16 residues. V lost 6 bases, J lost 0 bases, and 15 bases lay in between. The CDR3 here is CASSPTTSSSYNEQFF. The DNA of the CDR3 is TGTGCCAGCAGTCCTACCACCTCGAGCTCCTACAATGAGCAGTTCTTC.

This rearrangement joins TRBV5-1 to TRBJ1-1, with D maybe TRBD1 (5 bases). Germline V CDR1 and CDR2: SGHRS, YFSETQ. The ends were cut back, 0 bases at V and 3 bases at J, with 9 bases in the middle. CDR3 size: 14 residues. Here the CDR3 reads CASSLGTTDTEAFF. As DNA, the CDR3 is TGCGCCAGCAGCTTGGGGACAACAGACACTGAAGCTTTCTTT.

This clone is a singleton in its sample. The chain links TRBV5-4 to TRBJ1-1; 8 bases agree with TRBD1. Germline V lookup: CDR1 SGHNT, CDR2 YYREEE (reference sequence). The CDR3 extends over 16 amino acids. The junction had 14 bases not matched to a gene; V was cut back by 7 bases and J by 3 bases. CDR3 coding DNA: TGTGCCAGCTCCAAGGCCCCGGGACAGGCGTACACTGAAGCTTTCTTT. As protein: CASSKAPGQAYTEAFF.